This T cell receptor (beta chain) was identified in a study of neoadjuvant anti-PD-1 for oral cavity cancer. Trimming took 0 bases from V and 2 from J, leaving 11 bases between them. The CDR3 totals 15 residues. Germline CDR1 and CDR2: MNHEY and SVGAGI. With regard to this clone: Its cognate antigen is unknown.

Whole-study findings and limits: Post-nivolumab, blood T cell clonality was significantly elevated in non-responders. Higher pretreatment blood Treg/Th17 ratios correlated with higher pretreatment blood and lower post-treatment tumor TCRbeta clonality.

Some clones are missing from TCRdb's copy, which holds only in-frame ones; the method was immunoSEQ multiplex PCR. The table has around 18,000 clones, around 76% seen once. Here the sequenced sample was PBMCs, taken before nivolumab (anti-PD-1) treatment. This TCR was recovered from a person between 40 and 80 years old with oral cavity squamous cell carcinoma. This sequence joins TRBV6-5 and TRBJ2-7; D may be TRBD2 (7 bases). The DNA of the CDR3 is TGTGCCAGCAGTTACTCGGGGGAGGGGGCCTACGAGCAGTACTTC. Its translation: CASSYSGEGAYEQYF.